These 9 T cell receptor beta chains were sequenced from one sample in a study of T cell responses to AZD1222 COVID-19 vaccine. Measured with immunoSEQ multiplex PCR; TCRdb has only the in-frame clones, and not every one. This sample yields tens of thousands of clones, of which about 82% are seen a single time; roughly 21% belongs to the top ten. This material consisted of peripheral blood, taken 28 days after the second dose of the MenACWY control vaccine. These receptors all stem from an adult who received the MenACWY meningococcal vaccine as a control.

The CDR3 DNA sequence: TGTGCCAGCAGCCTAAACGGACAGACCTACGAGCAGTACGTC. This gives the protein CASSLNGQTYEQYV. The chain is built from TRBV7-8 and TRBJ2-7, with a weak D call TRBD1 (6 bases). The length of the CDR3 is 14 residues. The germline V gene has CDR1 SGHVS and CDR2 FQNEAQ. The V end lost 5 bases, the J end lost 2 bases, and 13 bases lay between the germline ends.

The V call is TRBV19, the J call TRBJ2-6; no firm D call. Trimming took 6 bases from V and 3 from J, leaving 6 bases between them. This CDR3 spans 13 amino acids. Germline values: CDR1 LNHDA, CDR2 SQIVND (reference sequence). CDR3 residues: CASRISGANVLTF. The CDR3 DNA sequence: TGTGCCAGTAGGATCAGTGGGGCCAACGTCCTGACTTTC. Together with reference TRBV19 and TRBJ2-6, the CDR3 gives the full variable domain: DGGITQSPKYLFRKEGQNVTLSCEQNLNHDAMYWYRQDPGQGLRLIYYSQIVNDFQKGDIAEGYSVSREKKESFPLTVTSAQKNPTAFYLCASRISGANVLTFGAGSRLTVL.

Here the CDR3 reads CASSLVGANLGTEAFF. CDR3 sequence (DNA): TGTGCCAGCAGCTTAGTGGGGGCCAATCTGGGCACTGAAGCTTTCTTT. This chain uses TRBV11-2 with TRBJ1-1; possible D gene TRBD1, 6 bases. The CDR3 is 16 residues long. Per germline, CDR1 SGHAT and CDR2 FQNNGV. V was cut by 1 base and J by 4 bases, with 16 bases left in between.

This clone was counted only a few times. The chain combines TRBV2 with TRBJ1-3; 9 bases line up with TRBD1. After removal of 6 bases from V and 4 bases from J, the junction contained 4 bases not matched to a gene. CDR3 size: 14 residues. Germline lookup yields CDR1 SNHLY and CDR2 FYNNEI. The CDR3 DNA reads TGTGCCAGCAGGGGACAGGGTGGCGGAAACACCATATATTTT. It is translated as CASRGQGGGNTIYF.

The chain links TRBV24-1 to TRBJ1-1, with D hard to call. Trimming shortened V by 2 bases and J by 4 bases, and 16 bases separated the two germline ends. CDR1 KGHDR and CDR2 SFDVKD come from the germline V gene. This CDR3 contains 16 residues. The CDR3 DNA sequence: TGTGCCACCAGTGATTCATCGACCGCGCTGGCCACTGAAGCTTTCTTT. As protein: CATSDSSTALATEAFF.

This clone was observed a handful of times. This chain connects TRBV15 to TRBJ2-3, with 7 bases matching TRBD1. The V and J ends lost 5 bases and 2 bases, in that order; junction bases with no gene match: 7. Germline V gives CDR1 LNHNV, CDR2 YYDKDF (reference sequence). The CDR3 is 15 residues long. The chain's CDR3 is CATSLGQLSTDTQYF. The CDR3 DNA is TGTGCCACCAGCTTGGGACAGCTATCCACAGATACGCAGTATTTT.

The chain combines TRBV12-5 with TRBJ1-1, with D possibly TRBD1 on 6 matching bases. CDR1 and CDR2 from the germline V gene are LGHNT and FRNRAP. This CDR3 has 14 residues. V was clipped by 2 bases and J by 1 base, with 8 bases between them. As DNA, the CDR3 is TGTGCTAGTGGTTTGATGACAGGGAACACTGAAGCTTTCTTT. It is translated as CASGLMTGNTEAFF.

The chain uses TRBV6-5 and TRBJ2-6; D possibly corresponds to TRBD2 (6 bases). CDR3 length: 15 residues. The V gene lost 2 bases and the J gene lost 4 bases, with 9 bases spanning the gap. The germline gives CDR1 MNHEY, CDR2 SVGAGI. The CDR3 coding sequence is TGTGCCAGCAGTTACGGAGGGGAAGGGGCCAACGTCCTGACTTTC. Its protein is CASSYGGEGANVLTF.

CDR3 sequence reads: CASSPQTANTGELFF. The CDR3 bases are TGCGCCAGCAGCCCGCAGACCGCGAACACCGGGGAGCTGTTTTTT. The rearrangement uses TRBV5-1 and TRBJ2-2; the D is unclear. The CDR3 covers 15 residues. V lost 4 bases, J lost 0 bases, and 10 bases lay in between. From germline, CDR1 is SGHRS and CDR2 YFSETQ.